This TCR beta chain was sequenced for a study of blood T cell repertoires in COVID-19. In the authors' methods: Counts of nucleated cells, estimated from reference gene primer amplification, were obtained. The protocol was immunoSEQ multiplex PCR, while the TCRdb copy is restricted to in-frame clones and leaves out a portion. From that table come the V and J calls and clone size; the DNA was used to work out D and trimming. Of roughly 250,000 clones listed, over 75% are singletons. The CDR3 runs 14 residues. The ends were cut back, 2 bases at V and 7 bases at J, with 11 bases in the middle. Germline V gene data show CDR1 as SGHTA and CDR2 as FQGNSA. Each participant's cohort was designated according to participant-reported clinical history.

J is TRBJ1-4 and V is TRBV7-2, with a weak D call TRBD1 (6 bases). The specimen sequenced was PBMCs or T cells enriched from blood (not recorded which). The sequence was obtained from a woman between 35 and 50 years old who had been exposed to COVID-19. CDR3 coding DNA: TGTGCCAGCAGCTTATCCAGGGGTACTGAAAAACTGTTTTTT. Translated, it gives CASSLSRGTEKLFF.